This TCR beta chain was observed in a study of blood T cell repertoires in COVID-19 (dated by TCRdb to 2019 to 2021). Broadly, across the study: Collaborator samples came from the United States, Italy and Spain and covered acute and convalescent phases of COVID-19. The repertoires were released in a freely available public database meant as a resource for research on the immune response to SARS-CoV-2. The sample metadata nearly always contained a de-identified subject ID, COVID-19 status, age in years and sex. Samples came from the ongoing ImmuneRACE study (first 160 participants) plus 1,254 subjects from 6 global collaborators. Where available, HLA class I and class II types were obtained from metadata supplied by the sample provider rather than from assay-based typing. The dataset comprised deeply sampled blood TCRbeta repertoires from subjects exposed to, actively infected with, or recovered from COVID-19. The material from the prospective study consisted of cDNA or gDNA derived from T cells, B-cell-depleted T cells, or PBMCs. The full study reports these points: Clinical and demographic metadata were provided uncurated, with the amount varying by source and participant.

TCRbeta CDR3 regions were amplified from genomic DNA using the immunoSEQ Assay, a bias-controlled multiplex PCR. In the original analysis: The number of nucleated cells in each sample was estimated from the amplification of reference gene primers within the assay. To quantify the absolute abundance of each unique TCRbeta CDR3 rearrangement, sequence reads were collapsed and filtered. Productive Simpson clonality was computed per sample as the square root of Simpson's diversity index over productive rearrangements. Entries here come from immuneACCESS through TCRdb and include only in-frame sequences with V and J called. Some clones fail to appear in such tables; in the studies checked, an unresolved V gene covers under half of the shortfall, and the cause of the remainder is unknown. That table furnishes V, J and clone size, whereas the DNA furnished D and trimming. The table for this sample lists over 200,000 clones; over 70% of them were counted only once. Of the sample, 7.5% to 9% is held by the ten largest clones.

Whole blood was collected in K2EDTA tubes by collaborating institutions according to the institutions' own protocols. For TCRbeta analysis, collaborators shipped samples as frozen whole blood, isolated PBMCs, or DNA extracted from either of those sample types. According to the germline V gene (reference sequence), CDR1 reads LNHDA and CDR2 reads SQIVND. The CDR3 covers 14 residues, taking in both the cysteine and the phenylalanine. The entry retains the CDR3 DNA only, 42 bases that are in frame from base 1. V is clipped by 7 bases and J by 4 bases, and the sequence between their germline boundaries is 14 bases long. A remark on this clone: This receptor's antigen is unknown. No per-base quality is available; no much larger clone lies one base away.

Sequenced sample: peripheral blood. Recombination linked TRBV19 to TRBJ1-5; possibly the D gene is TRBD1, per 6 matching bases. This TCR derives from a woman aged 45-59 years with acute or convalescent COVID-19. This receptor has the CDR3 CASIQRGINQPQHF. The nucleotides read TGTGCCAGTATACAAAGGGGGATAAATCAGCCCCAGCATTTT.